The rows below give T cell receptor beta chains drawn from one sample of a study of CD8 T cells in Susac syndrome. TCRdb reprocessed the immunoSEQ multiplex PCR reads with MiXCR, giving one entry per CDR3 protein. This table has 150,000 to 200,000 distinct CDR3 sequences, 90% to 96% appearing once. Material for sequencing was CD4+ T cells from PBMCs. The receptors shown here come from a human donor with multiple sclerosis. Each CDR3 is given with its conserved first and last residue. The order of the fields is D gene, V gene, J gene, clone size, CDR3 DNA, CDR3 protein. The D gene is left open where the match is weak. A clone size is listed for some rows: how often the clone was seen (once, few, many), or a class if it is expanded.

d_call: TRBD1; v_call: TRBV12-3/TRBV12-4; j_call: TRBJ1-6; clone_size: NA; cdr3_nt: TGTGCCAGCAGGACTCAGGGGGCCGGGGCACCCCTCCACTTT; cdr3_aa: CASRTQGAGAPLHF
d_call: NA; v_call: TRBV12-3/TRBV12-4; j_call: TRBJ2-7; clone_size: once; cdr3_nt: TGTGCCACCCAGCGCGGGCGCGAGCAGTACTTC; cdr3_aa: CATQRGREQYF
d_call: NA; v_call: TRBV10-3; j_call: TRBJ1-1; clone_size: NA; cdr3_nt: TGTGCCACCGCAGTCATGGCAGAGAACACTGAAGCTTTCTTT; cdr3_aa: CATAVMAENTEAFF
d_call: TRBD2; v_call: TRBV29-1; j_call: TRBJ2-3; clone_size: NA; cdr3_nt: TGCAGCGTGGAGGCTCTAGCGGGTACGCAGTATTTT; cdr3_aa: CSVEALAGTQYF
d_call: NA; v_call: TRBV3-1; j_call: TRBJ2-5; clone_size: once; cdr3_nt: TGTGCCAGCTCCGGATTTTTGGAGACCCAGTACTTC; cdr3_aa: CASSGFLETQYF
d_call: NA; v_call: TRBV7-2; j_call: TRBJ2-5; clone_size: NA; cdr3_nt: TGTGCCAGCAGCTTAGGTTACGGCGGAGACCAAGAGACCCAGTACTTC; cdr3_aa: CASSLGYGGDQETQYF
d_call: NA; v_call: TRBV30; j_call: TRBJ2-2; clone_size: once; cdr3_nt: TGTGCCTGGAGTGTACCCGGTAGGGAGCTGTTTTTT; cdr3_aa: CAWSVPGRELFF
d_call: NA; v_call: TRBV10-3; j_call: TRBJ2-1; clone_size: NA; cdr3_nt: TGTGCCATCAGCGAGTACGATGAGCAGTTCTTC; cdr3_aa: CAISEYDEQFF
d_call: NA; v_call: TRBV6-1; j_call: TRBJ2-7; clone_size: NA; cdr3_nt: TGTGCCAGCAGTGAAGCTTGGGCCTTCTCCTACGAGCAGTACTTC; cdr3_aa: CASSEAWAFSYEQYF
d_call: NA; v_call: TRBV24-1; j_call: TRBJ1-2; clone_size: NA; cdr3_nt: TGTGCCACCAGTGATTCCCGACAGTATCCCTATGGCTACACCTTC; cdr3_aa: CATSDSRQYPYGYTF
d_call: TRBD2; v_call: TRBV7-2; j_call: TRBJ2-3; clone_size: NA; cdr3_nt: TGTGCCAGCAGTTTAATCGCTTCGAGCGGGGGGAATACGCAGTATTTT; cdr3_aa: CASSLIASSGGNTQYF
d_call: NA; v_call: TRBV2; j_call: TRBJ2-4; clone_size: NA; cdr3_nt: TGTGCCAGCAGCGCCAACTGGAATATTCAGTACTTC; cdr3_aa: CASSANWNIQYF
d_call: TRBD2; v_call: TRBV4-3; j_call: TRBJ2-7; clone_size: NA; cdr3_nt: TGCGCCAGCAGCCAAATGGTGGGAGGCGGGAGCTCCTACGAGCAGTACTTC; cdr3_aa: CASSQMVGGGSSYEQYF
d_call: TRBD1; v_call: TRBV15; j_call: TRBJ1-5; clone_size: NA; cdr3_nt: TGTGCCACCGTACCGGGACAGGGGGGCAATCAGCCCCAGCATTTT; cdr3_aa: CATVPGQGGNQPQHF
d_call: NA; v_call: TRBV5-4; j_call: TRBJ2-3; clone_size: NA; cdr3_nt: TGTGCCAGCAGCTTGAAAGGGCTAGCTCCCTACACAGATACGCAGTATTTT; cdr3_aa: CASSLKGLAPYTDTQYF
d_call: TRBD1; v_call: TRBV12-3/TRBV12-4; j_call: TRBJ2-7; clone_size: NA; cdr3_nt: TGTGCCAGCACCTGGGACAGGAACTACGAGCAGTACTTC; cdr3_aa: CASTWDRNYEQYF
d_call: NA; v_call: TRBV4-1; j_call: TRBJ1-6; clone_size: NA; cdr3_nt: TGCGCCAGCAGCCAAGTAGGGGGAAATAATTCACCCCTCCACTTT; cdr3_aa: CASSQVGGNNSPLHF
d_call: NA; v_call: TRBV3-1; j_call: TRBJ2-1; clone_size: NA; cdr3_nt: TGTGCCAGCAGCCAAGAAGCACCCGGGACAAACAATGAGCAGTTCTTC; cdr3_aa: CASSQEAPGTNNEQFF
d_call: NA; v_call: TRBV10-3; j_call: TRBJ1-4; clone_size: NA; cdr3_nt: TGTGCCACAAATGAAGGTGCAACTAATGAAAAACTGTTTTTT; cdr3_aa: CATNEGATNEKLFF
d_call: NA; v_call: TRBV9; j_call: TRBJ2-6; clone_size: NA; cdr3_nt: TGTGCCAGCAGCGCGAGGGTACCCCGTGGCCCAAACGCCAACGTCCTGACTTTC; cdr3_aa: CASSARVPRGPNANVLTF
d_call: NA; v_call: TRBV9; j_call: TRBJ2-7; clone_size: few; cdr3_nt: TGTGCCAGCAGCTCCTGGGACACCCCCTACGAGCAGTACTTC; cdr3_aa: CASSSWDTPYEQYF
d_call: NA; v_call: TRBV15; j_call: TRBJ2-3; clone_size: NA; cdr3_nt: TGTGCCACAGGTTCAGGCGCAGGGACAGATACGCAGTATTTT; cdr3_aa: CATGSGAGTDTQYF
d_call: NA; v_call: TRBV12-3/TRBV12-4; j_call: TRBJ2-1; clone_size: NA; cdr3_nt: TGTGCCAGCAGTTTAGTCGATGAGCAGTTCTTC; cdr3_aa: CASSLVDEQFF
d_call: NA; v_call: TRBV9; j_call: TRBJ1-2; clone_size: NA; cdr3_nt: TGTGCCAGCAGCGCCCGTGGGTCTAACTATGGCTACACCTTC; cdr3_aa: CASSARGSNYGYTF
d_call: TRBD1; v_call: TRBV10-2; j_call: TRBJ2-7; clone_size: NA; cdr3_nt: TGCGCCAGCAGTGATTTGACAGGGGGCGCCGAGCAGTACTTC; cdr3_aa: CASSDLTGGAEQYF
d_call: TRBD1; v_call: TRBV7-9; j_call: TRBJ2-5; clone_size: NA; cdr3_nt: TGTGCCAGCAGCCCGGGACAGCCCCAAGAGACCCAGTACTTC; cdr3_aa: CASSPGQPQETQYF
d_call: NA; v_call: TRBV5-1; j_call: TRBJ2-4; clone_size: NA; cdr3_nt: TGCGCCAGCAGCGTCGATGGGCTAGCCAAAAACATTCAGTACTTC; cdr3_aa: CASSVDGLAKNIQYF
d_call: NA; v_call: TRBV7-2; j_call: TRBJ2-2; clone_size: NA; cdr3_nt: TGTGCCAGCCGAGAGCGGCGACACACCGGGGAGCTGTTTTTT; cdr3_aa: CASRERRHTGELFF
d_call: NA; v_call: TRBV7-9; j_call: TRBJ2-7; clone_size: NA; cdr3_nt: TGTGCCAGCAGCTTAGCAGGTCCATCCTACGAGCAGTACTTC; cdr3_aa: CASSLAGPSYEQYF
d_call: NA; v_call: TRBV5-1; j_call: TRBJ2-3; clone_size: NA; cdr3_nt: TGCGCCAGCAGCCCCGGGGGACTCCGCACAGATACGCAGTATTTT; cdr3_aa: CASSPGGLRTDTQYF
d_call: NA; v_call: TRBV29-1; j_call: TRBJ2-7; clone_size: NA; cdr3_nt: TGCAGCGTTGAGGGTGAGTTCTACGAGCAGTACTTC; cdr3_aa: CSVEGEFYEQYF
d_call: NA; v_call: TRBV3-1; j_call: TRBJ1-5; clone_size: NA; cdr3_nt: TGTGCGGCGGGGCAGGGCGATCAGCCCCAGCATTTT; cdr3_aa: CAAGQGDQPQHF
d_call: NA; v_call: TRBV18; j_call: TRBJ1-2; clone_size: NA; cdr3_nt: TGTGCCAGCTCACCACCGTCATTCTATGGCTACACCTTC; cdr3_aa: CASSPPSFYGYTF
d_call: TRBD1; v_call: TRBV5-4; j_call: TRBJ2-7; clone_size: NA; cdr3_nt: TGTGCCAGCAGCCACCCTTGGGGGGACAGGGGGTTGTACGAGCAGTACTTC; cdr3_aa: CASSHPWGDRGLYEQYF
d_call: NA; v_call: TRBV7-2; j_call: TRBJ2-7; clone_size: NA; cdr3_nt: TGTGCCAGCAGCTCCCCCGCGGGGTCCTACGAGCAGTACTTC; cdr3_aa: CASSSPAGSYEQYF
d_call: NA; v_call: TRBV27; j_call: TRBJ1-5; clone_size: once; cdr3_nt: TGTGCCAGCAGTACCCCCGGACATCCCCAGCATTTT; cdr3_aa: CASSTPGHPQHF
d_call: NA; v_call: TRBV7-9; j_call: TRBJ2-7; clone_size: NA; cdr3_nt: TGTGCCAGCACCGACACAGGGATAGGGGACGAGCAGTACTTC; cdr3_aa: CASTDTGIGDEQYF
d_call: TRBD1; v_call: TRBV15; j_call: TRBJ2-1; clone_size: NA; cdr3_nt: TGTGCCACCAGCAGACGACAGGGGAGCAGTGAGCAGTTCTTC; cdr3_aa: CATSRRQGSSEQFF
d_call: NA; v_call: TRBV27; j_call: TRBJ1-6; clone_size: NA; cdr3_nt: TGTGCCAGCAGTTTATATCTCCCCGGGAGGAGGACTTCACCCCTCCACTTT; cdr3_aa: CASSLYLPGRRTSPLHF
d_call: NA; v_call: TRBV30; j_call: TRBJ1-6; clone_size: NA; cdr3_nt: TGTGCCTGGAGCCACCTGCTCGGAGATAATAATTCACCCCTCCACTTT; cdr3_aa: CAWSHLLGDNNSPLHF
d_call: NA; v_call: TRBV3-1; j_call: TRBJ1-2; clone_size: NA; cdr3_nt: TGTGCCAGCAACCAAAAGGGCCTCCGGCATGGCTACACCTTC; cdr3_aa: CASNQKGLRHGYTF
d_call: TRBD1; v_call: TRBV30; j_call: TRBJ2-7; clone_size: NA; cdr3_nt: TGTGCCTGGAGTCTCCAGGGGGCCTACGAGCAGTACTTC; cdr3_aa: CAWSLQGAYEQYF
d_call: TRBD1; v_call: TRBV30; j_call: TRBJ2-2; clone_size: NA; cdr3_nt: TGTGCCTGGATTGAGGGACAGCCGAACACCGGGGAGCTGTTTTTT; cdr3_aa: CAWIEGQPNTGELFF
d_call: TRBD1; v_call: TRBV20-1; j_call: TRBJ1-2; clone_size: NA; cdr3_nt: TGCAGTGCTCGCGGTCCTGACAGGGGGCCGCCAGGCTCGGGCTACACCTTC; cdr3_aa: CSARGPDRGPPGSGYTF
d_call: NA; v_call: TRBV5-1; j_call: TRBJ1-1; clone_size: once; cdr3_nt: TGCGCCAGCAGCTTGCAAGTATCGGGGGGCACTGAAGCTTTCTTT; cdr3_aa: CASSLQVSGGTEAFF
d_call: TRBD1; v_call: TRBV7-9; j_call: TRBJ1-1; clone_size: once; cdr3_nt: TGTGCCAGCAGCTTCCGGGACAGGGGGAACACTGAAGCTTTCTTT; cdr3_aa: CASSFRDRGNTEAFF
d_call: NA; v_call: TRBV20-1; j_call: TRBJ1-2; clone_size: NA; cdr3_nt: TGCAGTACCGGACAGACACTCTATGGCTACACCTTC; cdr3_aa: CSTGQTLYGYTF
d_call: NA; v_call: TRBV3-1; j_call: TRBJ2-7; clone_size: NA; cdr3_nt: TGTGCCAGCAGCCGAAGGGCAGGGGATAAGTACTTC; cdr3_aa: CASSRRAGDKYF
d_call: TRBD2; v_call: TRBV3-1; j_call: TRBJ2-1; clone_size: NA; cdr3_nt: TGTGCCAGCAACCGCGCGGGGGGGGAGTCCTACAATGAGCAGTTCTTC; cdr3_aa: CASNRAGGESYNEQFF
d_call: NA; v_call: TRBV5-1; j_call: TRBJ2-7; clone_size: NA; cdr3_nt: TGCGCCAGCACTTACTCTGTAACGGGGGAGCAGTACTTC; cdr3_aa: CASTYSVTGEQYF
d_call: NA; v_call: TRBV5-1; j_call: TRBJ2-1; clone_size: NA; cdr3_nt: TGCGCCAGCAGCTTGGAAGGTACTGAGCAGTTCTTC; cdr3_aa: CASSLEGTEQFF
d_call: NA; v_call: TRBV20-1; j_call: TRBJ1-1; clone_size: NA; cdr3_nt: TGCAGTGCTACAGGTCGTCGGTACACTGAAGCTTTCTTT; cdr3_aa: CSATGRRYTEAFF
d_call: TRBD1; v_call: TRBV30; j_call: TRBJ1-2; clone_size: once; cdr3_nt: TGTGCCTGGAATCTTGCGGGACAGGGGAGAGGTGGCTACACCTTC; cdr3_aa: CAWNLAGQGRGGYTF
d_call: TRBD2; v_call: TRBV20-1; j_call: TRBJ2-1; clone_size: once; cdr3_nt: TGCAGCGTGGGACTAGCGGGGGGCCATGAGCAGTTCTTC; cdr3_aa: CSVGLAGGHEQFF
d_call: TRBD1; v_call: TRBV14; j_call: TRBJ1-1; clone_size: NA; cdr3_nt: TGTGCCAGCAGCCATGACAGGGTGGACACTGAAGCTTTCTTT; cdr3_aa: CASSHDRVDTEAFF